This TCR beta chain was captured by sequencing in a study of blood T cell repertoires in COVID-19. Study background: There were acute and convalescent COVID-19 samples, and they came from the United States, Italy and Spain. From T cells, B-cell-depleted T cells, or PBMCs came the material, which was cDNA or gDNA.

CDR1 LGHNA and CDR2 YNFKEQ come from the germline V gene. V lost 7 bases to trimming and J lost 3 bases; unmatched junction nucleotides: 5. The CDR3 has 15 residues. Measured with immunoSEQ multiplex PCR; TCRdb has only the in-frame clones, and not every one. The sample holds approximately 220,000 clones, less than 90% seen once. The sequence came from a woman aged 45-60 years with acute or convalescent COVID-19. The chain carries TRBV4-2 and TRBJ2-2, with 10 nucleotides matching TRBD2. The sample comprised peripheral blood. The CDR3 protein is CASMSGGAHTGELFF. DNA of the CDR3: TGTGCCAGCATGAGCGGGGGGGCTCACACCGGGGAGCTGTTTTTT.